A single sample gave rise to the 7 T cell receptor beta chains below, sequenced in a study of post-analysis software for immune sequencing data. Study-wide results and caveats: TRBV5-6, TRBV5-1 and TRBV20-1 belonged to a set of roughly 5 TRBV segments that were more frequent in patients than controls.

These receptors' antigens are unknown. Unique molecular identifiers had been added to the TCR beta cDNA libraries. One entry per CDR3 protein results from TCRdb running MiXCR on the PCR reads. The table includes hundreds of thousands of distinct CDR3 sequences, 25% to 30% detected once. Sequenced: blood. Receptor source: a girl aged 5 to 17 with multiple sclerosis.

In this sample, this clonotype turned up a few times. V is TRBV9 and J is TRBJ1-4; D unresolved. The V end lost 4 bases, the J end lost 0 bases, and 10 bases lay between the germline ends. This CDR3 is 15 amino acids long. Germline V gene sequence: CDR1 SGDLS, CDR2 YYNGEE. This CDR3 reads CASSPGGATNEKLFF. In DNA, the CDR3 is TGTGCCAGCAGCCCGGGCGGGGCAACTAATGAAAAACTGTTTTTT.

In DNA form, the CDR3 reads TGTGCCAGCAGCTTGCTACAGGGCTGCGAGCAGTACTTC. This sequence encodes CASSLLQGCEQYF. This sequence joins TRBV7-2 and TRBJ2-7; the D gene is possibly TRBD1 (6 bases). Deletions cut 3 bases from V and 6 bases from J, with 12 bases between. The CDR3 spans 13 residues. The germline V gene has CDR1 SGHTA and CDR2 FQGNSA.

This clonotype turned up a few times. This rearrangement joins TRBV3-1 to TRBJ2-1, with D perhaps TRBD2 (7 bases). Per germline, CDR1 LGHDT and CDR2 YNNKEL (reference sequence). Trimming took off 1 base at V and 8 bases at J, with 15 bases between the two ends. This CDR3 region has 15 residues. CDR3 sequence: CASSQATGGWDEQFF. The CDR3 DNA reads TGTGCCAGCAGCCAAGCTACGGGGGGCTGGGATGAGCAGTTCTTC.

Only a few counts were recorded for this clonotype. The CDR3 sequence: CASSDRPPVPGLAGDWKDTQYF. For the CDR3, the DNA is TGTGCCAGCAGCGACCGCCCCCCTGTCCCGGGACTAGCGGGAGATTGGAAAGATACGCAGTATTTT. V gene TRBV12-3 or TRBV12-4 combines with J gene TRBJ2-3; 14 bases align to TRBD2. This CDR3 has 22 residues. Trimming at V came to 6 bases and at J to 5 bases, leaving 25 bases not matched to a gene.

The chain uses TRBV2 and TRBJ1-5; 7 bases match TRBD1. This CDR3 has 20 residues. The germline V gene has CDR1 SNHLY and CDR2 FYNNEI. V dropped 1 base and J dropped 4; count of bases not matched to a gene: 19. In DNA, the CDR3 is TGTGCCAGCAGTGAAGATTCGCTTTTGGGCCCTACAGGGGAGAATCAGCCCCAGCATTTT. This codes for CASSEDSLLGPTGENQPQHF.

The gene calls are TRBV6-1 and TRBJ2-6, with TRBD2 matching 10 bases. Germline V gene data show CDR1 as MNHNS and CDR2 as SASEGT. The V segment lost 6 bases and the J segment 2 bases; nucleotides outside the gene matches: 13. The CDR3 sequence is 19 residues long. CDR3 sequence reads: CASSRTSSGSSPGANVLTF. The DNA for the CDR3 is TGTGCCAGCAGCCGAACCTCTAGCGGGAGCTCCCCTGGGGCCAACGTCCTGACTTTC.

This sequence joins TRBV7-2 and TRBJ2-7, with TRBD2 matching 7 bases. This CDR3 spans 16 amino acids. Unmatched junction bases numbered 12, after V lost 5 bases and J lost 2 bases. Germline values: CDR1 SGHTA, CDR2 FQGNSA. The CDR3 coding sequence is TGTGCCAGCAGCCCCCAGGGTCTAGCGGTCCCCTACGAGCAGTACTTC. This translates into CASSPQGLAVPYEQYF.